The 15 T cell receptor beta chains presented below share a single source sample, sequenced in a study of blood T cell repertoires in COVID-19. The table came from immunoSEQ multiplex PCR; TCRdb's copy has only in-frame clones and leaves some out. The table lists about 190,000 clones, roughly 80% of them singletons, with roughly 12% in the top ten. The sample was peripheral blood. The receptors shown here come from a woman in her fifties or sixties with acute or convalescent COVID-19.

The rearrangement links TRBV7-8 to TRBJ1-5; D is uncertain. Trimming stripped 4 bases from V and 0 bases from J, with 19 bases between. The CDR3 is 18 amino acids. Germline CDR1 is SGHVS and CDR2 is FQNEAQ. CDR3 amino acids: CASSSLTSIGGSNQPQHF. CDR3 DNA: TGTGCCAGCAGCTCGTTAACGTCGATCGGAGGTAGCAATCAGCCCCAGCATTTT. The full variable domain, with the rest looked up from reference TRBV7-8 and TRBJ1-5, is GAGVSQSPRYKVAKRGQDVALRCDPISGHVSLFWYQQALGQGPEFLTYFQNEAQLDKSGLPSDRFFAERPEGSVSTLKIQRTQQEDSAVYLCASSSLTSIGGSNQPQHFGDGTRLSIL.

The rearrangement joins TRBV6-5 to TRBJ1-1; TRBD1 matches 7 bases. J lost 0 bases, V lost 6 bases, and 7 bases had no gene match. CDR1 and CDR2 from the germline V gene are MNHEY and SVGAGI. The CDR3 contains 15 residues. Written as DNA, the CDR3 is TGTGCCAGCAGGACACAGGGGTTGATGAACACTGAAGCTTTCTTT. Its translation is CASRTQGLMNTEAFF.

The CDR3 DNA sequence: TGTGCCAGTAACAAAGGGACAGGGGAAAGGAAGCAGTACTTC. Its translation: CASNKGTGERKQYF. J is TRBJ2-7 and V is TRBV19, with 10 bases aligning to TRBD1. Germline assignment: CDR1 LNHDA and CDR2 SQIVND (reference sequence). J was trimmed by 8 bases and V by 7 bases; bases with no gene match: 11. This CDR3 spans 14 amino acids.

The J gene is TRBJ1-1, the V gene TRBV18; 10 bases match TRBD1. Germline CDR1 KGHSH, CDR2 LQKENI. The CDR3 is made up of 14 amino acids. V gave up 5 bases and J gave up 5 bases; unmatched junction bases: 5. CDR3 DNA sequence: TGTGCCAGCTCATCATTGGACAGGGGGACTGAAGCTTTCTTT. Protein sequence: CASSSLDRGTEAFF.

The chain is built from TRBV7-2 and TRBJ1-2, with D uncertain. CDR3 size: 14 residues. V was pared by 1 base and J by 8 bases, with 14 bases between. The germline V gene encodes CDR1 SGHTA and CDR2 FQGNSA. CDR3 sequence (DNA): TGTGCCAGCAGCTTAGACTATCGGCGGGGAGGCTACACCTTC. Translated, it gives CASSLDYRRGGYTF.

This rearrangement joins TRBV7-2 to TRBJ1-5; no reliable D call. The CDR3 totals 14 residues. Trimming removed 2 bases from V and 4 bases from J, with 9 bases in between. Germline lookup yields CDR1 SGHTA and CDR2 FQGNSA. The CDR3 DNA reads as TGTGCCAGCAGCTTATCAACAGCAAATCAGCCCCAGCATTTT. It translates to CASSLSTANQPQHF.

The chain joins TRBV28 to TRBJ2-6; a possible D gene is TRBD2 (6 bases). CDR1 MDHEN and CDR2 SYDVKM come from the germline V gene. The V gene lost 7 bases and the J gene lost 13 bases, with 14 bases spanning the gap. CDR3 length equals 12 residues. The CDR3 region is CASTLTREVLTF. CDR3 in DNA: TGTGCCAGCACCTTGACCCGGGAGGTCCTGACTTTC. The variable domain in full, with the rest retrieved from reference TRBV28 and TRBJ2-6, is DVKVTQSSRYLVKRTGEKVFLECVQDMDHENMFWYRQDPGLGLRLIYFSYDVKMKEKGDIPEGYSVSREKKERFSLILESASTNQTSMYLCASTLTREVLTFGAGSRLTVL.

The chain has TRBV7-9 and TRBJ2-6; TRBD1 matches at 7 bases. The CDR3 extends over 17 amino acids. Germline lookup yields CDR1 SEHNR and CDR2 FQNEAQ (reference sequence). J lost 0 bases, V lost 1 base, and 3 bases had no gene match. CDR3 region: CASSLGDSASGANVLTF. CDR3 DNA: TGTGCCAGCAGCTTAGGGGACAGCGCCTCTGGGGCCAACGTCCTGACTTTC.

The chain combines TRBV23-1 with TRBJ2-4; 8 bases agree with TRBD2. Being an ORF, TRBV23-1 has a function that is uncertain. This CDR3 comprises 17 residues. The V gene end was trimmed by 11 bases and the J gene end by 0 bases; junction bases not matched to a gene: 15. In DNA form, the CDR3 reads TGCGCCTATACCGGGACTAGGACGAGAATAGCCAAAAACATTCAGTACTTC. It specifies CAYTGTRTRIAKNIQYF.

The V and J genes are TRBV7-2 and TRBJ1-5, with 8 bases identical to TRBD1. The CDR3 spans 15 residues. In germline, CDR1 is SGHTA, CDR2 FQGNSA. Germline trimming cut 1 base from V and 3 bases from J; bases unmatched to any gene: 2. The CDR3 DNA reads as TGTGCCAGCAGCTTAGGGACAGGGACCAATCAGCCCCAGCATTTT. As protein: CASSLGTGTNQPQHF. Full variable domain (outside the CDR3, taken from reference TRBV7-2 and TRBJ1-5): GAGVSQSPSNKVTEKGKDVELRCDPISGHTALYWYRQSLGQGLEFLIYFQGNSAPDKSGLPSDRFSAERTGGSVSTLTIQRTQQEDSAVYLCASSLGTGTNQPQHFGDGTRLSIL.

The CDR3 loop reads CASSFPGEDYGYTF. The CDR3 bases are TGTGCCAGCAGCTTTCCGGGGGAGGACTATGGCTACACCTTC. This chain uses TRBV5-5 with TRBJ1-2; D is perhaps TRBD1 (5 bases). Germline assignment: CDR1 SGHKS and CDR2 YYEKEE (reference sequence). The V end lost 2 bases, the J end lost 3 bases, and 11 bases lay between the germline ends. The CDR3 runs 14 residues.

This clone was detected a few times. V gene TRBV6-5 combines with J gene TRBJ2-7; tentatively, D is TRBD1 (6 bases). From germline, CDR1 is MNHEY and CDR2 SVGAGI. V dropped 6 bases and J dropped 3 bases, with 9 bases sitting between them. The CDR3 runs to 12 residues. DNA for the CDR3: TGTGCCAGCAGAAAGGACAGCTACGAGCAGTACTTC. Amino acids: CASRKDSYEQYF.

On this clone itself: At one end the junction does not follow the germline gene, possibly because of a read error. The chain links TRBV23-1 to TRBJ2-1; D unclear. TRBV23-1 is reported as an ORF; its role is uncertain. This CDR3 contains 14 residues. DNA for the CDR3: TGCGCCAGCAGATACTGGGCCTGCTACAGTGAGCAGTTCTTC. It codes for CASRYWACYSEQFF.

The chain links TRBV25-1 to TRBJ1-5; TRBD1 matches 7 bases. Germline CDR1 reads MGHDK; CDR2 reads SYGVNS. J gave up 4 bases and V 5 bases, and 11 bases lay outside the gene matches. The CDR3 runs to 16 residues. This CDR3 reads CASSSHPGQPNQPQHF. The CDR3 DNA reads as TGTGCCAGCAGTTCCCATCCGGGACAGCCTAATCAGCCCCAGCATTTT.

This rearrangement joins TRBV5-1 to TRBJ1-2, with a tentative D call TRBD1 (5 bases). Deletions cut 0 bases from V and 13 bases from J, with 13 bases between. This CDR3 contains 12 residues. Germline values: CDR1 SGHRS, CDR2 YFSETQ. The CDR3 reads CASSLGPGKSTF. CDR3 nucleotides: TGCGCCAGCAGCTTGGGTCCAGGGAAGAGCACCTTC.